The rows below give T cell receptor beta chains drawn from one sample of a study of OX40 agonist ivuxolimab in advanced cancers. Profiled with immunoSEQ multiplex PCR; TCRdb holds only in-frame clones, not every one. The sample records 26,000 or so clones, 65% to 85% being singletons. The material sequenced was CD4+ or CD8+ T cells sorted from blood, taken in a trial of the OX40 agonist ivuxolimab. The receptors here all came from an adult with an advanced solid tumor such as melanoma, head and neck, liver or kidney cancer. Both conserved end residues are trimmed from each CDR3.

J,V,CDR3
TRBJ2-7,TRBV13,ASSFGGPDSYEQY
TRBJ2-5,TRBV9,ASSPTRGYGGETQY
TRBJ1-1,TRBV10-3,AIRMTGGTEAF
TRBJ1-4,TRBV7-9,ASSDRDRVREKLF
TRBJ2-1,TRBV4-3,ASSQGFSYNEQF
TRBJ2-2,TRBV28,ASGTGGSTGELF
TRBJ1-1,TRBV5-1,ASSGGQGATEAF
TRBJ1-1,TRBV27,ASSLVGGTGPF
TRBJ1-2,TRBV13,ASSPLMAYGYT
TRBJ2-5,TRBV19,ASANGEGGQETQY
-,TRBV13,ASSQLLSGATYEQY
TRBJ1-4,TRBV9,ASSVTGAREKLF
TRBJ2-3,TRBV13,ASSRPRGRVDTQY
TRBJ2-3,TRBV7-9,ASRDPSGTSTDTQY
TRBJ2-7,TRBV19,ASGQGANEQY
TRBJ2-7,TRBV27,ATGDSSYEQY
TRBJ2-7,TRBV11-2,ASSLGQSYEQY
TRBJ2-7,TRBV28,ASSFDLGDEQY
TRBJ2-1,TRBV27,ASSLGADNEQF
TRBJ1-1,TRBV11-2,ASSPVFAGTEAF
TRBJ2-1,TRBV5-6,ASSLVPAGYNEQF
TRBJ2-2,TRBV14,ASSQERPWLTGELF
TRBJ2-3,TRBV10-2,ASSDYGGGAADTQY
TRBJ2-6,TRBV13,ASSGIQGFGANVLT
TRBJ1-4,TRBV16,ASSHYSNEKLF
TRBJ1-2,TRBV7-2,ASSPETFPAGHGYT
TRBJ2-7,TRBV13,ASSSITYEQY
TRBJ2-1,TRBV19,ASSIGGFSSYNEQF
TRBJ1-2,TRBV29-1,SVETYGYT
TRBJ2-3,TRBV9,ASSAQGTSSTDTQY
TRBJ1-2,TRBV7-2,ASRFGGLNYGYT
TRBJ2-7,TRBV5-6,ASSPPGAGGLYEQY
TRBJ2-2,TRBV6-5,ASSFGTGKNTGELF
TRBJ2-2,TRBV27,ASSFRGTGELF
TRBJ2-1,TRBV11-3,ASSSRGSGSYNEQF
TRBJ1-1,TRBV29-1,SPGGYTEAF
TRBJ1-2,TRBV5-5,ASSLGAGGYYGYT
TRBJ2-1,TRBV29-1,SVAGSGTSTPNEQF
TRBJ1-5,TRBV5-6,ASSLGPYSNQPQH
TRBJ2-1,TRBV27,ASSFSGVYNEQF
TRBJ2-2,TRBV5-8,ASRLSGSLAGELF
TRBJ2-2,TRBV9,ASRQKETGELF
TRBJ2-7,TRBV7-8,ASSLGLGLSEQY
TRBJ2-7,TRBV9,ASSNTPGSTPFYEQY
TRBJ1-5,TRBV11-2,ASSLDKGGSQPQH
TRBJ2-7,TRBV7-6,ASSLGGGYEQY
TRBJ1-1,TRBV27,ASSFGNGNTEAF
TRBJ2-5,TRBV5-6,ASSLPTSGGIGETQY
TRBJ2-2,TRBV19,ASSIKAGGPGTGELF
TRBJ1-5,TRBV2,ASSKGGENQPQH
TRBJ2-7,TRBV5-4,ASSLAWTGSEQY
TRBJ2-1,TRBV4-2,ASSQDWGGLGTRENEQF
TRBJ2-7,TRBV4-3,ASSQDMGYEQY
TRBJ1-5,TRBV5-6,ASSLITSNQPQH